This T cell receptor (beta chain) was obtained from a study of T cell changes during pregnancy in multiple sclerosis. The germline V gene encodes CDR1 MNHEY and CDR2 SMNVEV (reference sequence). V lost 8 bases to trimming and J lost 9 bases; unmatched junction nucleotides: 10. The CDR3 runs 14 residues. The count of this clone is one. Clones were read by immunoSEQ multiplex PCR, and TCRdb kept only the in-frame ones, dropping some. The sample records 88,000 or so clones, roughly nine tenths being singletons. The gene calls are TRBV27 and TRBJ2-3; 11 positions match TRBD2. The source was peripheral blood, collected before pregnancy. The receptor's source is a female donor with multiple sclerosis, enrolled in a pregnancy study. The CDR3 sequence is CASSQLAGVKTQYF. In DNA form, the CDR3 reads TGTGCCAGCTCGCAACTAGCGGGGGTTAAGACGCAGTATTTT.